This is a list of T cell receptor beta chains from one sample in a study of blood T cells in healthy people across ages. A single record per CDR3 protein comes from TCRdb applying MiXCR to the 5' RACE reads. This table has hundreds of thousands of distinct CDR3 sequences, 35% to 45% appearing once. The sample was blood. The receptors shown here come from a woman aged 55-70 years in good health. The CDR3 runs from the conserved cysteine through the conserved F or W. The order of the fields is CDR3 DNA, CDR3 protein, V gene, clone size, D gene, J gene. A D gene is named only where the DNA matches it firmly. Clone size appears in some rows only: once, few, many, or a class for an expanded clone.

TGTGCCAGCATCCCGGCAGGCCACGGGAACACTGAAGCTTTCTTT,CASIPAGHGNTEAFF,TRBV7-8,once,NA,TRBJ1-1
TGTGCCAGCAGTGAAGCGGAGCTTTCCCATTCACCCCTCCACTTT,CASSEAELSHSPLHF,TRBV2,NA,NA,TRBJ1-6
TGTGCCAGCGCACCTTGGCCGGACACTGAAGCTTTCTTT,CASAPWPDTEAFF,TRBV18,NA,NA,TRBJ1-1
TGCAGTGCTAGAGTAAGGTGGCTCGGGGAGACCCAGTACTTC,CSARVRWLGETQYF,TRBV20-1,many,NA,TRBJ2-5
TGTGCCAGCAGCTCATCCACAGGGTATAATCAGCCCCAGCATTTT,CASSSSTGYNQPQHF,TRBV7-2,many,NA,TRBJ1-5
TGCAGTGCTAGAGATCTTTCGGACTTGAGCTACACCTTC,CSARDLSDLSYTF,TRBV20-1,NA,NA,TRBJ1-2
TGTGCCAGCAGACGGGACAGGAATCAGCCCCAGCATTTT,CASRRDRNQPQHF,TRBV2,NA,TRBD1,TRBJ1-5
TGTGCCATCAGTGAGTCACATGGAGGAGAGACCCAGTACTTC,CAISESHGGETQYF,TRBV10-3,many,NA,TRBJ2-5
TGTGCCAGCAGTGAAAGCAGGGAGTCCTACGAGCAGTACTTC,CASSESRESYEQYF,TRBV2,NA,NA,TRBJ2-7
TGTGCCAGCAGCTCCATCCGTCCCACAGGGCGGACTGAAGCTTTCTTT,CASSSIRPTGRTEAFF,TRBV7-9,few,NA,TRBJ1-1
TGCGCCAGCAGCTTGCTGGACAGGGGGCCGGTCGAGCAGTACTTC,CASSLLDRGPVEQYF,TRBV5-1,NA,TRBD1,TRBJ2-7
TGTGCCAGCAGCTTAGAACCGAACACCGGGGAGCTGTTTTTT,CASSLEPNTGELFF,TRBV7-6,NA,NA,TRBJ2-2
TGCAGTGCTAGAGATCAAGTAGGAGAGACCCAGTACTTC,CSARDQVGETQYF,TRBV20-1,few,NA,TRBJ2-5
TGTGCCAGCACCCAAGGGGATTCCTACAATGAGCAGTTCTTC,CASTQGDSYNEQFF,TRBV7-2,many,NA,TRBJ2-1
TGTGCCAGCAGCGTAGCAGACGCAATTGCTAACTATGGCTACACCTTC,CASSVADAIANYGYTF,TRBV9,NA,NA,TRBJ1-2
TGTGCCAGCAGCTTGATGGGGTTACGTCGCAATCAGCCCCAGCATTTT,CASSLMGLRRNQPQHF,TRBV5-6,NA,NA,TRBJ1-5
TGTGCCAGCAGCTTAAACACGGGACTAGCGGGAGGGGGTCCCTACGAGCAGTACTTC,CASSLNTGLAGGGPYEQYF,TRBV7-9,NA,TRBD2,TRBJ2-7
TGTGCCATCAGTGGGGACAGGGAAGATACTTATGGCTACACCTTC,CAISGDREDTYGYTF,TRBV10-3,few,TRBD1,TRBJ1-2
TGTGCCAGCAGCTTAGCCAGGGAGTTGCAGACCCAGTACTTC,CASSLARELQTQYF,TRBV7-2,few,NA,TRBJ2-5
TGTGCCATCAATCGTAGGCAGCAAGAGACCCAGTACTTC,CAINRRQQETQYF,TRBV10-3,NA,NA,TRBJ2-5
TGCAGCGTTAGGGAGGAGACCCAGTACTTC,CSVREETQYF,TRBV29-1,many,NA,TRBJ2-5
TGTGCCAGCAGCTTAGCGTGGGAGCAGTACTTC,CASSLAWEQYF,TRBV7-9,few,NA,TRBJ2-7
TGTGCCAGCAGTGTGGGCCAGAAGGATGAGCAGTACTTC,CASSVGQKDEQYF,TRBV2,NA,NA,TRBJ2-5
TGTGCCAGCATTGGGGGAACGGGCTACACCTTC,CASIGGTGYTF,TRBV6-5,NA,NA,TRBJ1-2
TGTGCCAGCAGCCAAGTAGCGGACTCCTACAATGAGCAGTTCTTC,CASSQVADSYNEQFF,TRBV3-1,few,NA,TRBJ2-1
TGTGCCAGCAGTACCAGCGGGAACCTTTGGGAGACCCAGTACTTC,CASSTSGNLWETQYF,TRBV7-3,few,TRBD2,TRBJ2-5
TGTGCCAGCAGCTCCCCCGGACTAGCGGGTATTAGCACAGATACGCAGTATTTT,CASSSPGLAGISTDTQYF,TRBV11-2,NA,TRBD2,TRBJ2-3